Sequencing of this T cell receptor (beta chain) was carried out in a study of patients and donors after allogeneic stem cell transplantation. Each CDR3 protein is one row after TCRdb ran MiXCR on the RT-PCR reads. This sample has roughly 250,000 distinct CDR3 sequences; over 12% occur once, and the top ten carry roughly 11%. Germline values: CDR1 SGHAT, CDR2 FQNNGV. This CDR3 contains 15 residues. V gave up 7 bases and J gave up 7 bases, with 23 bases separating them. This clonotype was seen many times. The chain has TRBV11-2 and TRBJ2-7; D may correspond to TRBD1 or TRBD2 (5 bases each). What was sequenced was blood, either unsorted or a sorted T cell fraction (not recorded which). The TCR sequence derives from a human donor who was either an allogeneic HSCT recipient or a stem cell or donor lymphocyte infusion donor (not recorded which). It is not recorded whose cells these are; they may come from a transplant donor. CDR3 sequence reads: CASISPPGPRAEQYF. For the CDR3, the DNA is TGTGCCAGCATTTCCCCTCCGGGACCCCGGGCGGAGCAGTACTTC.